This TCR beta chain was retrieved from a study of cytomegalovirus exposure and HLA in healthy donors. Study summary: A prior analysis found 117 million unique TCR beta sequences from approximately 200 million T cells. Study-level findings and limits: HLA alleles showed associations with roughly 17,000 TCR beta sequences in a later analysis, at a 0.05 false discovery rate. Among CMV-associated TCR beta chains, most appeared HLA-restricted in a later analysis. A later analysis found common viral pathogens apparently linked to several of the most significant clusters.

Points on this clone: The antigen remains unidentified.

Germline CDR1 is SGHRS and CDR2 is YFSETQ. The length of the CDR3 is 18 residues. Trimming took off 0 bases at V and 6 bases at J, with 22 bases between the two ends. PCR was performed using 60 Vbeta and 13 Jbeta primers. Only in-frame clones appear in the TCRdb table, and some are missing; sequencing was by immunoSEQ multiplex PCR. The profile shows about 91,000 clones, roughly 60% of them singletons. Sequenced material: PBMCs. This chain joins TRBV5-1 and TRBJ2-1; tentatively, D is TRBD2 (6 bases). The sequence derives from a human donor in good health. The chain's CDR3 is CASSLGLGLALGGNEQFF. CDR3 nucleotides: TGCGCCAGCAGCTTGGGGTTGGGGTTAGCCCTGGGGGGCAATGAGCAGTTCTTC.